The rows below give T cell receptor beta chains drawn from one sample of a study of cytomegalovirus exposure and HLA in healthy donors. The table came from immunoSEQ multiplex PCR; TCRdb's copy has only in-frame clones and leaves some out. The listing contains 100,000 to 150,000 clones. Sequencing was done on a sample of PBMCs. Receptor source: a young man in good health and CMV-seronegative. CDR3s include the opening cysteine and the closing phenylalanine or tryptophan. The D gene is left open where the match is weak.

d_gene	v_gene	j_gene	CDR3aa	CDR3nt
-	TRBV5-1	TRBJ2-2	CASSLEGAGELFF	TGCGCCAGCAGCTTGGAGGGGGCCGGGGAGCTGTTTTTT
-	TRBV19	TRBJ2-7	CASSPGHFPSYEQYF	TGTGCCAGTAGTCCGGGACATTTCCCCTCCTACGAGCAGTACTTC
-	TRBV27	TRBJ2-1	CASSLSSYGSYNEQFF	TGTGCCAGCAGTTTATCGTCGTACGGCTCCTACAATGAGCAGTTCTTC
-	TRBV30	TRBJ1-1	CAWRRDTLSLLENTEAFF	TGTGCCTGGAGAAGGGACACCCTATCCCTCCTGGAGAACACTGAAGCTTTCTTT
TRBD1	TRBV7-2	TRBJ2-5	CASSPGQEFEDKTQYF	TGTGCCAGCAGCCCCGGACAGGAGTTTGAAGATAAGACCCAGTACTTC
TRBD2	TRBV14	TRBJ2-1	CASSPRVGLAGDGEQFF	TGTGCCAGCAGCCCTCGGGTTGGACTAGCGGGAGACGGTGAGCAGTTCTTC
TRBD2	TRBV5-6	TRBJ2-2	CASSGPGLAVTGELFF	TGTGCCAGCAGCGGGCCGGGACTAGCTGTCACCGGGGAGCTGTTTTTT
TRBD1	TRBV28	TRBJ1-4	CASSSEGQGARELFF	TGTGCCAGCAGTTCAGAGGGACAGGGGGCGCGGGAACTGTTTTTT
-	TRBV4-1	TRBJ2-1	CASSQGRYRTNEQFF	TGCGCCAGCAGCCAAGGGAGGTACCGTACAAATGAGCAGTTCTTC
TRBD2	TRBV4-3	TRBJ2-5	CASSRGLAGVETQYF	TGCGCCAGCAGCCGGGGACTAGCGGGAGTAGAGACCCAGTACTTC
-	TRBV6-4	TRBJ2-1	CASSDSQGSNEQFF	TGTGCCAGCAGTGACTCACAGGGTTCCAATGAGCAGTTCTTC
-	TRBV7-2	TRBJ1-1	CASSPRTAGFSEAFF	TGTGCCAGCAGCCCACGGACAGCCGGGTTCTCTGAAGCTTTCTTT
-	TRBV27	TRBJ2-7	CASRGKGGSYEQYF	TGTGCCAGCAGGGGGAAGGGGGGGTCGTACGAGCAGTACTTC
TRBD2	TRBV10-3	TRBJ2-5	CAISKGTSGSTQYF	TGTGCCATCAGTAAAGGGACTAGCGGGAGTACCCAGTACTTC
TRBD1	TRBV28	TRBJ1-2	CASSPPGQGRYGYTF	TGTGCCAGCAGTCCCCCGGGACAGGGACGCTATGGCTACACCTTC
TRBD1	TRBV9	TRBJ2-1	CASGTGPYNEQFF	TGTGCCAGCGGGACAGGGCCCTACAATGAGCAGTTCTTC
TRBD1	TRBV29-1	TRBJ2-7	CSAIRGYSYEQYF	TGCAGCGCTATCAGGGGGTACTCCTACGAGCAGTACTTC
-	TRBV27	TRBJ1-6	CASSPRAGMVSPLHF	TGTGCCAGCAGTCCCCGGGCGGGTATGGTTTCACCCCTCCACTTT
TRBD2	TRBV25-1	TRBJ2-3	CASSEFVRGKGTDTQYF	TGTGCCAGCAGTGAATTCGTGCGGGGGAAGGGCACAGATACGCAGTATTTT
-	TRBV19	TRBJ2-5	CASSGRTETQYF	TGTGCCAGTAGTGGGAGGACGGAGACCCAGTACTTC
TRBD2	TRBV7-2	TRBJ2-7	CASSLTSGSSYEQYF	TGTGCCAGCAGCCTCACTAGCGGGTCCTCCTACGAGCAGTACTTC
TRBD1	TRBV7-9	TRBJ1-1	CASSTRQGGEAFF	TGTGCCAGCAGCACTCGACAGGGTGGTGAAGCTTTCTTT
-	TRBV19	TRBJ1-1	CAAQGMVRGTEAFF	TGTGCCGCCCAGGGGATGGTACGCGGCACTGAAGCTTTCTTT
TRBD2	TRBV6-6	TRBJ2-1	CASSSSGSYNEQFF	TGTGCCAGCAGCAGTAGCGGGAGCTACAATGAGCAGTTCTTC
-	TRBV10-3	TRBJ1-2	CAITAVTNYGYTF	TGTGCCATCACAGCGGTTACTAACTATGGCTACACCTTC
-	TRBV4-1	TRBJ2-4	CASSQVQSLAKNIQYF	TGCGCCAGCAGCCAAGTACAATCCCTAGCCAAAAACATTCAGTACTTC
TRBD2	TRBV4-3	TRBJ2-1	CASSQDRLAGAYNEQFF	TGCGCCAGCAGCCAAGATCGACTAGCGGGAGCCTACAATGAGCAGTTCTTC
-	TRBV5-6	TRBJ1-5	CASSLKQGYQPQHF	TGTGCCAGCAGCTTGAAACAGGGCTATCAGCCCCAGCATTTT